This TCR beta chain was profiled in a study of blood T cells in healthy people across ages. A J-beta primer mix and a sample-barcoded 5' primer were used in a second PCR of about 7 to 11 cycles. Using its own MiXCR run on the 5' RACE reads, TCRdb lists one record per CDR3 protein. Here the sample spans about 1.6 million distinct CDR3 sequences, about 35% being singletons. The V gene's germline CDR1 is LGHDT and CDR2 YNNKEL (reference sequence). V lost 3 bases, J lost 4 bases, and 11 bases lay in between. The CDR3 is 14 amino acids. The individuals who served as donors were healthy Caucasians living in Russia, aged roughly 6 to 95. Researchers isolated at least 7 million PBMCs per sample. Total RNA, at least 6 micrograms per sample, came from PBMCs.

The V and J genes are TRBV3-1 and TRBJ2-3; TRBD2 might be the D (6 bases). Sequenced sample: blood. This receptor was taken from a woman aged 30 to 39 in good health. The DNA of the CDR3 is TGTGCCAGCAGCCAGATGAGCGGGTCAGATACGCAGTATTTT. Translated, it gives CASSQMSGSDTQYF.